This T cell receptor beta chain appears in the sequencing data of a study of beta chain features in type 1 diabetes. The study's findings and limits: More deletions and fewer insertions at VDJ junctions were seen in type 1 diabetes patients.

Germline V CDR1 and CDR2: MNHEY, SVGAGI. CDR3 length: 13 amino acids. J lost 4 bases, V lost 6 bases, and 4 bases had no gene match. This clone was observed a few times. Its target is unknown. Expressed TCRB transcripts were sequenced after all isolated RNA was converted to cDNA. Profiling relied on immunoSEQ multiplex PCR, and the TCRdb table lists in-frame clones only, not all of them. Among over 120,000 clones listed, approximately 9.2% were seen once. One heparinised blood draw averaging approximately 120 mL was given by each donor. Staining for CD45RO/CCR7/CD25/CD127/CD95/CD27 allowed sorting of CD4+ naive, central memory, regulatory and stem cell-like memory cells.

The genes are TRBV6-5 and TRBJ2-3; 7 nucleotides line up with TRBD1. The specimen was central memory CD4+ T cells from blood. The clonotype comes from a man between 18 and 29 years old in good health. Here the CDR3 DNA reads TGTGCCAGCAGACCCACAGGGGCAGATACGCAGTATTTT. Translating gives CASRPTGADTQYF.